The 23 T cell receptor beta chains reported below all come from one sample, sequenced in a study of T-cell reconstitution after alpha-beta-depleted transplantation in children. Study conclusions and caveats: Reported findings indicate that, about two months after transplant, alpha-beta T cells came from several hundred expanded clones, which were derived from non-depleted graft cells.

This sample's TCRbeta library carried unique molecular identifier barcodes. TCRdb analysed the PCR reads with MiXCR anew, one entry per CDR3 protein. The sample records 30,000 or so distinct CDR3 sequences, around 7% being singletons. Antigen specificity for these receptors is unknown. The source was peripheral blood, collected 60 days after TCRalphabeta/CD19-depleted stem cell transplant. The receptors were sampled from a child under two years old who had a stem cell transplant for acute myeloid leukemia, so the T cells may come from the graft donor.

The table lists this clonotype with many counts. This sequence joins TRBV10-3 and TRBJ1-2, with 9 nucleotides matching TRBD1. The CDR3 contains 13 residues. The trim removed 8 bases at V and 6 bases at J, leaving 7 bases unmatched. CDR1 is ENHRY and CDR2 is SYGVKD in the germline V gene. CDR3 loop: CAISGQGSDGYTF. The CDR3 DNA reads TGTGCCATCTCGGGACAGGGATCGGATGGCTACACCTTC.

As concerns this clonotype: At one end, the junction sequence differs from germline, possibly due to a read error. The chain uses TRBV5-6 and TRBJ2-1; D may match TRBD1 or TRBD2 (5 bases each). The CDR3 length is 15 residues. In germline, CDR1 is SGHDT, CDR2 YYEEEE. For the CDR3, the DNA is TGTGCCAGGAGCTTGGGGGTCCACTCCTACAATGAGCAGTTCTTC. Its protein is CARSLGVHSYNEQFF.

This clonotype showed up many times. The chain uses TRBV12-3 or TRBV12-4 and TRBJ1-5; no reliable D call. V dropped 5 bases and J dropped 2 bases, with 13 bases sitting between them. The CDR3 spans 15 residues. The CDR3 here is CASSATLSGNQPQHF. In DNA, the CDR3 is TGTGCCAGCAGTGCGACACTTTCGGGCAATCAGCCCCAGCATTTT.

This clonotype was seen repeatedly, ten times or more. The V call is TRBV9, the J call TRBJ1-1; D is unclear. Germline lookup yields CDR1 SGDLS and CDR2 YYNGEE. This CDR3 contains 14 residues. With 4 bases removed from V and 4 bases from J, the gap between germline ends came to 14 bases. This chain's CDR3 is CASSPRAGSTEAFF. In nucleotides, the CDR3 is TGTGCCAGCAGCCCCCGAGCGGGAAGCACTGAAGCTTTCTTT.

At least ten counts were recorded for this clonotype. V usage is TRBV6-6 and J usage is TRBJ2-7; perhaps TRBD2 as D (5 bases). This CDR3 has 12 amino acids. Per the germline V gene, CDR1 is MNHNY and CDR2 is SVGAGI (reference sequence). This CDR3 is CAGGSQAYEQYF. In nucleotides, the CDR3 is TGTGCTGGAGGCAGCCAAGCCTACGAGCAGTACTTC.

This clonotype was counted at least ten times. The rearrangement joins TRBV11-2 to TRBJ1-4; D ambiguous. Germline lookup yields CDR1 SGHAT and CDR2 FQNNGV. Deletions cut 7 bases from V and 8 bases from J, with 14 bases between. This CDR3 spans 13 amino acids. CDR3 sequence: CASICRHYEKLFF. DNA of the CDR3: TGTGCCAGCATATGCAGACACTACGAAAAACTGTTTTTT.

Worth noting for this clonotype: One end of the junction is discordant with germline, which a read error may explain. This chain links TRBV20-1 with TRBJ2-2, with TRBD2 as a possible D gene (5 bases). The V gene's germline CDR1 is DFQATT and CDR2 SNEGSKA (reference sequence). CDR3 length equals 16 residues. The CDR3 DNA reads as TGCTGTGCTGGACTCTATTTTTCCGCGAACACCGGGGAGCTGTTTTTT. Its protein product is CCAGLYFSANTGELFF.

This clonotype was observed at least ten times. The rearrangement joins TRBV7-9 to TRBJ2-7; D possibly corresponds to TRBD1 (5 bases). Trimming shortened V by 5 bases and J by 2 bases, and 13 bases separated the two germline ends. Germline V lookup: CDR1 SEHNR, CDR2 FQNEAQ (reference sequence). The CDR3 covers 14 residues. CDR3 in DNA: TGTGCCAGCAGCAACCGGACATACGCCTACGAGCAGTACTTC. Translated: CASSNRTYAYEQYF.

This clonotype was counted ten times or more. V and J are TRBV28 and TRBJ2-7; D is possibly TRBD1 (6 bases). CDR3 length equals 13 residues. V dropped 2 bases and J dropped 3 bases, with 8 bases sitting between them. Germline-derived CDR1 and CDR2 are MDHEN and SYDVKM. The CDR3 coding sequence is TGTGCCAGCAGTTTAAGGGGACACTACGAGCAGTACTTC. It translates to CASSLRGHYEQYF.

The rearrangement links TRBV6-1 to TRBJ2-3; D could derive from TRBD1 or TRBD2 (5 bases each). This CDR3 region has 13 residues. The germline V gene encodes CDR1 MNHNS and CDR2 SASEGT. Trimming took off 10 bases at V and 2 bases at J, with 13 bases between the two ends. For the CDR3, the DNA is TGTGCCACAATCAGGGAGTCCACAGATACGCAGTATTTT. It codes for CATIRESTDTQYF.

The table lists this clonotype with many counts. The gene calls are TRBV10-2 and TRBJ1-2; TRBD1 aligns across 9 bases. The CDR3 is 15 residues long. The V and J ends lost 5 bases and 7 bases, in that order; junction bases with no gene match: 11. From germline, CDR1 is WSHSY and CDR2 SAAADI. DNA for the CDR3: TGCGCCAGCAGTTTGACAGGGGGACGGTGGGGTGGCTACACCTTC. Protein sequence: CASSLTGGRWGGYTF.

This clonotype was counted at least ten times. The V call is TRBV7-7, the J call TRBJ2-3; TRBD1 matches at 7 bases. The CDR3 totals 15 residues. The V and J ends lost 5 bases and 4 bases, in that order; junction bases with no gene match: 9. Germline V gene sequence: CDR1 SSHAT, CDR2 FNYEAQ (reference sequence). The CDR3 bases are TGTGCCAGCAGCCGAGACAGGGCAGGTGCAGATACGCAGTATTTT. It translates to CASSRDRAGADTQYF.

This clonotype has at least ten counts. The chain links TRBV12-3 or TRBV12-4 to TRBJ2-2, with D uncertain. V shed 5 bases and J shed 5 bases, with 24 bases lying between them. This CDR3 comprises 18 residues. The CDR3 region has the DNA TGTGCCAGCAGTCCAAGACTCCCCATAGCCCCCTTTACCGGGGAGCTGTTTTTT. This sequence encodes CASSPRLPIAPFTGELFF.

This chain connects TRBV2 to TRBJ2-7; TRBD2 matches at 10 bases. The trim removed 11 bases at V and 4 bases at J, leaving 17 bases unmatched. This CDR3 contains 16 residues. Germline V gives CDR1 SNHLY, CDR2 FYNNEI. The DNA of the CDR3 is TGTGCCCTCAGTTTAGCGATTAGCGGGAGGCATTACGAGCAGTACTTC. Translation gives CALSLAISGRHYEQYF. Based on the CDR3 plus reference TRBV2 and TRBJ2-7, the full variable domain is EPEVTQTPSHQVTQMGQEVILRCVPISNHLYFYWYRQILGQKVEFLVSFYNNEISEKSEIFDDQFSVERPDGSNFTLKIRSTKLEDSAMYFCALSLAISGRHYEQYFGPGTRLTVT.

This clonotype was detected ten times or more. The chain employs TRBV4-2 and TRBJ1-5; D may be TRBD1 (6 bases). This CDR3 is built from 14 residues. V lost 4 bases, J lost 9 bases, and 16 bases lay in between. Germline-derived CDR1 and CDR2 are LGHNA and YNFKEQ. The CDR3 here is CASSPHEGEGPQHF. The DNA of the CDR3 is TGTGCCAGCAGCCCCCATGAGGGGGAAGGGCCCCAGCATTTT.

This clonotype was seen many times. The V gene is TRBV15, the J gene TRBJ2-2; no clear D. Per germline, CDR1 LNHNV and CDR2 YYDKDF (reference sequence). The CDR3 has 19 amino acids. V was clipped by 4 bases and J by 1 base, with 22 bases between them. CDR3 DNA: TGTGCCACCAGCACGTCCCGGACGGATGTAAGAGGGAACACCGGGGAGCTGTTTTTT. Its protein is CATSTSRTDVRGNTGELFF.

This clonotype was seen repeatedly, ten times or more. The V gene is TRBV28, the J gene TRBJ2-5; 8 bases align to TRBD1. Germline loops: CDR1 MDHEN, CDR2 SYDVKM. Trimming took 5 bases from V and 3 from J; bases not matched to a gene: 2. This CDR3 has 13 residues. The CDR3 sequence is CASSQGAEETQYF. In DNA form, the CDR3 reads TGTGCCAGCAGTCAGGGGGCCGAAGAGACCCAGTACTTC.

This clonotype showed up many times. This sequence joins TRBV5-1 and TRBJ2-7; D possibly uses TRBD1 or TRBD2 (5 bases each). Germline lookup yields CDR1 SGHRS and CDR2 YFSETQ. CDR3 length: 14 residues. Trimming pared 2 bases from V and 2 bases from J, leaving 11 bases between. CDR3 DNA: TGCGCCAGCAGCTTCGGGACCAAGACCTACGAGCAGTACTTC. Translated: CASSFGTKTYEQYF.

This clonotype was recorded many times. The chain combines TRBV4-1 with TRBJ2-1, with D tentatively TRBD1 or TRBD2 (5 bases each). This CDR3 has 14 amino acids. With 1 base removed from V and 5 bases from J, the gap between germline ends came to 9 bases. Germline V gives CDR1 MGHRA, CDR2 YSYEKL. CDR3 bases: TGCGCCAGCAGCCAAGCGGGACGGGACAATGAGCAGTTCTTC. It encodes CASSQAGRDNEQFF.

There are many counts of this clonotype. The DNA for the CDR3 is TGCAGCGTTGATAAGACCAGGCAGCTCTATGGCTACACCTTC. Translation gives CSVDKTRQLYGYTF. The V call is TRBV29-1, the J call TRBJ1-2; D is undetermined. The CDR3 length is 14 residues. Trimming took 3 bases from V and 4 from J, leaving 15 bases between them. CDR1 is SQVTM, CDR2 ANQGSEA, per germline.

Many counts were recorded for this clonotype. V is TRBV7-2 and J is TRBJ2-7; D unresolved. The V end was cut by 1 base, the J end by 4 bases, with 5 bases between. The germline V gene has CDR1 SGHTA and CDR2 FQGNSA. CDR3 length equals 12 residues. DNA for the CDR3: TGTGCCAGCAGCTTAGGCTGGTACGAGCAGTACTTC. Translating gives CASSLGWYEQYF.

This clonotype was seen at least ten times. The chain uses TRBV7-9 and TRBJ2-7; 7 bases map to TRBD1. J was trimmed by 2 bases and V by 5 bases; bases with no gene match: 12. Germline CDR1 SEHNR, CDR2 FQNEAQ (reference sequence). The CDR3 runs 16 residues. The CDR3 loop reads CASSARQGLDTYEQYF. In nucleotides, the CDR3 is TGTGCCAGCAGCGCCAGACAGGGCCTGGATACCTACGAGCAGTACTTC.

This chain links TRBV7-9 with TRBJ2-1, with D unclear. CDR1 is SEHNR and CDR2 is FQNEAQ in the germline V gene (reference sequence). This CDR3 is built from 13 residues. The V gene lost 1 base and the J gene lost 9 bases, with 10 bases spanning the gap. The CDR3 DNA reads TGTGCCAGCAGCTTAGTCCCCGAGAGTGAGCAGTTCTTC. Translating gives CASSLVPESEQFF.